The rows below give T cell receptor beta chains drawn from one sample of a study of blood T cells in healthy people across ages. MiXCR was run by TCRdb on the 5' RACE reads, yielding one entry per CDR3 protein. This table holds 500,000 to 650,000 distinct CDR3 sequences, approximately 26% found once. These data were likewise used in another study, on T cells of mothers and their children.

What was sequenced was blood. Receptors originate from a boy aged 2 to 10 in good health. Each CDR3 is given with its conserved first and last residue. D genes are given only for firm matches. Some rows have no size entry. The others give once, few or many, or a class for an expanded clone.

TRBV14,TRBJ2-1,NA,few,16,CASSQYLTTEDNEQFF,TGTGCCAGCAGCCAATATCTTACGACCGAGGACAATGAGCAGTTCTTC
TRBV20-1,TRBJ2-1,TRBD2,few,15,CSARVGGRADNEQFF,TGCAGTGCTAGAGTAGGCGGGAGGGCCGACAATGAGCAGTTCTTC
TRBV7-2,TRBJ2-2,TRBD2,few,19,CASSLRVAASGENTGELFF,TGTGCCAGCAGCTTAAGGGTTGCCGCTAGCGGGGAAAACACCGGGGAGCTGTTTTTT
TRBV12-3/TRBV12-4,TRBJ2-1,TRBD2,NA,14,CASSLGTSQNEQFF,TGTGCCAGCAGTTTGGGGACTAGTCAAAATGAGCAGTTCTTC
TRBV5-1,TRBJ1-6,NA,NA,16,CASSPEGRDFNSPLHF,TGCGCCAGCAGCCCTGAGGGGAGGGATTTTAATTCACCCCTCCACTTT
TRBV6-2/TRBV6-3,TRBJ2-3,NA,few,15,CASSYSRSRTDTQYF,TGTGCCAGCAGTTACTCGAGATCTCGGACAGATACGCAGTATTTT
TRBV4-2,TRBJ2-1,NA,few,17,CASSHPPEGGPYNEQFF,TGTGCCAGCAGCCATCCGCCGGAGGGAGGCCCTTACAATGAGCAGTTCTTC
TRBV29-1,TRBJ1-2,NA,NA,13,CSVDGTWDYGYTF,TGCAGCGTTGATGGAACCTGGGACTATGGCTACACCTTC
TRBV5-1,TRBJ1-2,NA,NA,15,CASSLYAGPNYGYTF,TGCGCCAGCAGCTTATACGCAGGGCCTAACTATGGCTACACCTTC
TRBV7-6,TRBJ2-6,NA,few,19,CASSLDILSPISGANVLTF,TGTGCCAGCAGCCTGGACATATTGAGCCCTATCTCTGGGGCCAACGTCCTGACTTTC
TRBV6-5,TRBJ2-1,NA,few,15,CASSYSGQGRGEQFF,TGTGCCAGCAGTTACTCGGGGCAGGGTAGGGGTGAGCAGTTCTTC
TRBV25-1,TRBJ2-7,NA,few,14,CASSVVGPYYEQYF,TGTGCCAGCAGTGTGGTGGGACCCTACTACGAGCAGTACTTC
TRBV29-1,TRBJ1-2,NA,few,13,CSVAGDGVLGYTF,TGCAGCGTTGCGGGGGATGGGGTTTTGGGCTACACCTTC
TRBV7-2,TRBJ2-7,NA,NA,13,CAGSLRGVYEQYF,TGTGCCGGCAGCTTAAGGGGGGTCTACGAGCAGTACTTC
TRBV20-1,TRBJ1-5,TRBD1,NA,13,CSAQGQVNQPQHF,TGCAGTGCCCAGGGACAGGTTAATCAGCCCCAGCATTTT